A selection of T cell receptor beta chains follows, all from one sample in a study of shared clonotypes between healthy human individuals. Repertoires were generated with immunoSEQ multiplex PCR, while TCRdb's copy carries only in-frame clones and drops some. The sample contains around 1.1 million clones, roughly 80% of which appear only once. Material for sequencing was memory CD4+ T cells from PBMCs. The receptors originated from a man younger than 35 in good health. Some clones in this sample may be carry-over from other donors' samples. The CDR3 runs from the conserved cysteine through the conserved F or W. The D gene is left open where the match is weak. Only part of the rows carry a size: once, few, many, or a class if the clone is expanded.

V: TRBV14; length: 14; D: .; J: TRBJ2-5; size: .; DNA: TGTGCCAGCAGCGCGGGGACTCCGGGGGAGACCCAGTACTTC; CDR3: CASSAGTPGETQYF
V: TRBV7-2; length: 15; D: .; J: TRBJ1-4; size: .; DNA: TGTGCCAGCAGTCACCTACAGGGCCATAATGAAAAACTGTTTTTT; CDR3: CASSHLQGHNEKLFF
V: TRBV5-1; length: 13; D: .; J: TRBJ2-7; size: .; DNA: TGCGCCAGCGGACTGGACAGCTCCTACGAGCAGTACTTC; CDR3: CASGLDSSYEQYF
V: TRBV6-5; length: 14; D: .; J: TRBJ2-2; size: .; DNA: TGTGCCAGCAGGAGACTAGTTCCTACCGGGGAGCTGTTTTTT; CDR3: CASRRLVPTGELFF
V: TRBV5-4; length: 16; D: .; J: TRBJ1-1; size: .; DNA: TGTGCCAGCAGCTTGGCCGAGAGAGGGACGAACACTGAAGCTTTCTTT; CDR3: CASSLAERGTNTEAFF
V: TRBV5-1; length: 13; D: .; J: TRBJ2-7; size: .; DNA: TGCGCCAGCAGCTTCTCTGGAACCTACGAGCAGTACTTC; CDR3: CASSFSGTYEQYF
V: TRBV7-2; length: 15; D: TRBD1; J: TRBJ1-1; size: few; DNA: TGTGCCAGCAGCTTAGGCGGGACAGGGAACACTGAAGCTTTCTTT; CDR3: CASSLGGTGNTEAFF
V: TRBV4-2; length: 14; D: TRBD1; J: TRBJ1-1; size: .; DNA: TGTGCCAGCAGCCAAACGACAGGGTTCGCTGAAGCTTTCTTT; CDR3: CASSQTTGFAEAFF
V: TRBV9; length: 15; D: .; J: TRBJ2-7; size: .; DNA: TGTGCCAGCAGCGTAGCTGGGACGGAGCGCTACGAGCAGTACTTC; CDR3: CASSVAGTERYEQYF
V: TRBV28; length: 15; D: .; J: TRBJ2-7; size: .; DNA: TGTGCCAGCAGTCCCGCCTCCGGGCAGGGCTACGAGCAGTACTTC; CDR3: CASSPASGQGYEQYF
V: TRBV7-3; length: 15; D: TRBD1; J: TRBJ1-2; size: .; DNA: TGTGCCAGCAGCTTATCAGGGGGCGGCAACTATGGCTACACCTTC; CDR3: CASSLSGGGNYGYTF
V: TRBV28; length: 14; D: .; J: TRBJ1-2; size: .; DNA: TGTGCCAGCAGTTTAAGGGCGCCGGGCTATGGCTACACCTTC; CDR3: CASSLRAPGYGYTF
V: TRBV7-9; length: 16; D: TRBD1; J: TRBJ2-1; size: once; DNA: TGTGCCAGCAGCTTAAGGACAGGGGTTTTCGACAATGAGCAGTTCTTC; CDR3: CASSLRTGVFDNEQFF
V: TRBV28; length: 17; D: TRBD2; J: TRBJ2-7; size: many; DNA: TGTGCCAGCAGTTTATGGGAACTAGCGGGGGGGCCCGGCGAGCAGTACTTC; CDR3: CASSLWELAGGPGEQYF
V: TRBV4-3; length: 15; D: .; J: TRBJ1-5; size: once; DNA: TGCGCCAGCAGCCAAGGGTCAGGTATACGTCAGCCCCAGCATTTT; CDR3: CASSQGSGIRQPQHF
V: TRBV9; length: 14; D: TRBD2; J: TRBJ2-3; size: .; DNA: TGTGCCAGCAGCCCGCAAGCGGGAGAGGGTACGCAGTATTTT; CDR3: CASSPQAGEGTQYF
V: TRBV6-6; length: 15; D: .; J: TRBJ2-7; size: few; DNA: TGTGCCAGCACCCACCACCTGGACCGAACCTACGAGCAGTACTTC; CDR3: CASTHHLDRTYEQYF
V: TRBV29-1; length: 12; D: TRBD1; J: TRBJ2-5; size: .; DNA: TGCAGCGCTCTAACAGGGGAGGAGACCCAGTACTTC; CDR3: CSALTGEETQYF
V: TRBV5-1; length: 16; D: TRBD2; J: TRBJ2-5; size: few; DNA: TGCGCCAGCAGCCCGGGACTAGCGGGGGCGAGTAAGACCCAGTACTTC; CDR3: CASSPGLAGASKTQYF
V: TRBV5-4; length: 15; D: .; J: TRBJ2-5; size: .; DNA: TGTGCCAGCAGCTGGGGGAGCGTACTCCAAGAGACCCAGTACTTC; CDR3: CASSWGSVLQETQYF
V: TRBV19; length: 17; D: TRBD1; J: TRBJ2-1; size: .; DNA: TGTGCCAGTAAGAGGACAGGGGCCCCGAGCTCCTACAATGAGCAGTTCTTC; CDR3: CASKRTGAPSSYNEQFF
V: TRBV5-1; length: 14; D: .; J: TRBJ2-1; size: .; DNA: TGCGCCAGCAGCTTCCAGGGGGGTGTAGGTGAGCAGTTCTTC; CDR3: CASSFQGGVGEQFF
V: TRBV29-1; length: 12; D: .; J: TRBJ1-1; size: .; DNA: TGCAGCGTTGGGGGTAAGAACACTGAAGCTTTCTTT; CDR3: CSVGGKNTEAFF
V: TRBV5-1; length: 15; D: TRBD1; J: TRBJ2-7; size: .; DNA: TGCGCCAGCAGCCCAGGGACAGGAAGCTCCTACGAGCAGTACTTC; CDR3: CASSPGTGSSYEQYF
V: TRBV5-1; length: 17; D: TRBD2; J: TRBJ2-2; size: few; DNA: TGCGCCAGCAGCGGCGGGACTAGCGGGACCCGCACCGGGGAGCTGTTTTTT; CDR3: CASSGGTSGTRTGELFF
V: TRBV5-1; length: 16; D: .; J: TRBJ1-1; size: .; DNA: TGCGCCAGCAGCTTGCTCGGGGTGGGGGTTTCCACTGAAGCTTTCTTT; CDR3: CASSLLGVGVSTEAFF
V: TRBV28; length: 12; D: .; J: TRBJ1-1; size: .; DNA: TGTGCCAGCAGTTACGGAAACACTGAAGCTTTCTTT; CDR3: CASSYGNTEAFF
V: TRBV7-2; length: 12; D: .; J: TRBJ2-1; size: .; DNA: TGTGCCAGCAGCTCTCCCTACAATGAGCAGTTCTTC; CDR3: CASSSPYNEQFF
V: TRBV9; length: 12; D: .; J: TRBJ2-3; size: few; DNA: TGTGCCAGCAGCGCAAGCACAGATACGCAGTATTTT; CDR3: CASSASTDTQYF
V: TRBV28; length: 13; D: TRBD1; J: TRBJ1-1; size: many; DNA: TGTGCCAGCAGGGGACAGGGGTACACTGAAGCTTTCTTT; CDR3: CASRGQGYTEAFF
V: TRBV5-8; length: 16; D: .; J: TRBJ1-1; size: .; DNA: TGTGCCAGCAGCTTGTACGGGACGGGGATGAACACTGAAGCTTTCTTT; CDR3: CASSLYGTGMNTEAFF
V: TRBV29-1; length: 14; D: .; J: TRBJ2-2; size: .; DNA: TGCAGCGTTCTTATCCACACGAACACCGGGGAGCTGTTTTTT; CDR3: CSVLIHTNTGELFF
V: TRBV7-9; length: 18; D: TRBD2; J: TRBJ2-5; size: once; DNA: TGTGCCAGCAGCTTAGCGGCTAGCGGGAGGGCCTTGGGGGAGACCCAGTACTTC; CDR3: CASSLAASGRALGETQYF
V: TRBV5-1; length: 15; D: .; J: TRBJ2-7; size: few; DNA: TGCGCCAGCAGACGGACTGGCGGGACCCTTAGCGAGCAGTACTTC; CDR3: CASRRTGGTLSEQYF
V: TRBV4-2; length: 16; D: .; J: TRBJ2-7; size: .; DNA: TGTGCCAGCAGCCAAGGGAAAACGGGCCTCCCCCTCGAGCAGTACTTC; CDR3: CASSQGKTGLPLEQYF
V: TRBV29-1; length: 14; D: TRBD1; J: TRBJ1-2; size: .; DNA: TGCAGCGCTGGGACAGCGCACTCATGGGGTGGCTACACCTTC; CDR3: CSAGTAHSWGGYTF
V: TRBV25-1; length: 16; D: TRBD2; J: TRBJ2-7; size: .; DNA: TGTGCCAGCAGTGCCGGTAGCGGGTACCTTTCCTACGAGCAGTACTTC; CDR3: CASSAGSGYLSYEQYF
V: TRBV6-5; length: 16; D: TRBD2; J: TRBJ2-1; size: once; DNA: TGTGCCAGCAGTTACGGACGGGAGGGCCGGTCTGGTGAGCAGTTCTTC; CDR3: CASSYGREGRSGEQFF
V: TRBV2; length: 13; D: .; J: TRBJ2-1; size: .; DNA: TGTGCCAGCAGCCCTCCCGGGGACAATGAGCAGTTCTTC; CDR3: CASSPPGDNEQFF
V: TRBV5-1; length: 15; D: .; J: TRBJ2-3; size: once; DNA: TGCGCCAGCAGCCCATTACAGGGATCGTCAGATACGCAGTATTTT; CDR3: CASSPLQGSSDTQYF
V: TRBV7-9; length: 17; D: .; J: TRBJ2-5; size: .; DNA: TGTGCCAGCAGTCAAACATCGAGGACGACGGTCCAAGAGACCCAGTACTTC; CDR3: CASSQTSRTTVQETQYF
V: TRBV7-2; length: 13; D: .; J: TRBJ1-2; size: .; DNA: TGTGCCAGCAGCTTGGGGTACGGGGACGGCTACACCTTC; CDR3: CASSLGYGDGYTF
V: TRBV30; length: 12; D: .; J: TRBJ2-1; size: once; DNA: TGTGCCTGGATTCGTTGGGGCCATGAGCAGTTCTTC; CDR3: CAWIRWGHEQFF
V: TRBV5-1; length: 16; D: .; J: TRBJ2-3; size: .; DNA: TGCGCCAGCAGCTTGGATCCCCCGCGGGTTACAGATACGCAGTATTTT; CDR3: CASSLDPPRVTDTQYF
V: TRBV7-2; length: 13; D: .; J: TRBJ2-7; size: .; DNA: TGTGCCAGCAGTTACCAGGGACCCTACGAGCAGTACTTC; CDR3: CASSYQGPYEQYF
V: TRBV5-6; length: 17; D: .; J: TRBJ2-7; size: .; DNA: TGTGCCAGCAGCTTGGGACTTGTCGGGAGCACAACCTACGAGCAGTACTTC; CDR3: CASSLGLVGSTTYEQYF